A single sample is the source of the 3 T cell receptor beta chains below, sequenced in a study of human T cells and chemical hapten exposure. This sample's time point: pre-sensitization, week 0. Treatment reported: therapeutic diphenylcyclopropenone sensitization with weekly scalp DPC. TCRdb re-derived calls from the RACE reads in MiXCR, one entry per CDR3 protein. This sample carries 300,000 to 450,000 distinct CDR3 sequences, about 5.1% of them seen once, and the ten largest clones take 2% to 3%. The specimen was whole blood, collected in connection with sensitization to the hapten diphenylcyclopropenone (DPC). These receptor sequences come from a woman in her forties or fifties with alopecia areata. Some clones in this sample may be carry-over from other donors' samples.

This chain joins TRBV7-9 and TRBJ2-7, with a weak D call TRBD2 (6 bases). Germline assignment: CDR1 SEHNR and CDR2 FQNEAQ (reference sequence). This CDR3 is built from 13 residues. V shed 5 bases and J shed 5 bases, with 13 bases lying between them. The CDR3 sequence: CASSPSGFHEQYF. The CDR3 nucleotides are TGTGCCAGCAGCCCCAGCGGGTTCCACGAGCAGTACTTC.

This chain joins TRBV27 and TRBJ1-1; tentative D call: TRBD1 (5 bases). The germline gives CDR1 MNHEY, CDR2 SMNVEV (reference sequence). The V and J ends lost 6 bases and 7 bases respectively, with 18 bases between them. This CDR3 comprises 14 residues. This chain's CDR3 is CASRFGGGASEAFF. As DNA, the CDR3 is TGTGCCAGCAGATTTGGGGGTGGGGCTAGTGAAGCTTTCTTT.

This clonotype occurred a few times. The rearrangement joins TRBV5-4 to TRBJ2-7; weak D call: TRBD1 (6 bases). Trimming cost V 0 bases and J 8 bases, with 12 bases left between them. The CDR3 contains 13 residues. Per the germline V gene, CDR1 is SGHNT and CDR2 is YYREEE (reference sequence). The CDR3 spells CASSLAQGQKQYF. DNA for the CDR3: TGTGCCAGCAGCTTGGCTCAGGGGCAGAAGCAGTACTTC.